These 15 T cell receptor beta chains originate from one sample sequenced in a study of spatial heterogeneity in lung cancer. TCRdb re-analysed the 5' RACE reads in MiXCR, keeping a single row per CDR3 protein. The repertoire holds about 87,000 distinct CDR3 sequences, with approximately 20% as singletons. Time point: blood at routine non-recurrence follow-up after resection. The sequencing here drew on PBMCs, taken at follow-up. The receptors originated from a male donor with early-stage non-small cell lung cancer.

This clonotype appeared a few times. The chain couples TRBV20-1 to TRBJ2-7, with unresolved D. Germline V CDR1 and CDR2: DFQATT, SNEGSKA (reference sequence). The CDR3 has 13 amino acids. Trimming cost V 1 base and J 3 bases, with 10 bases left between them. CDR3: CSARGRFNYEQYF. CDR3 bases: TGCAGTGCTAGAGGTCGCTTCAACTACGAGCAGTACTTC.

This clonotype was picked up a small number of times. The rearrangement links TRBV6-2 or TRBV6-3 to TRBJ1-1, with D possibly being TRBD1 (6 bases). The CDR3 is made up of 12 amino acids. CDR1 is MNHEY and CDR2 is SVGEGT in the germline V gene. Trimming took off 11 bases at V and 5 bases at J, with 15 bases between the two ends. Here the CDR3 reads CAVRGRGTEAFF. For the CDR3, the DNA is TGTGCCGTACGGGGGCGCGGGACTGAAGCTTTCTTT.

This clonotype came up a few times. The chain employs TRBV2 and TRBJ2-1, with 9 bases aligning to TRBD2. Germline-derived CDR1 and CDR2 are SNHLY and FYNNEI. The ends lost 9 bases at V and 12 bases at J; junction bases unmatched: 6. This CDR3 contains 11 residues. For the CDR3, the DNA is TGTGCCAGTAGCGGACTAGCGTTGCAGTTCTTC. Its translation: CASSGLALQFF.

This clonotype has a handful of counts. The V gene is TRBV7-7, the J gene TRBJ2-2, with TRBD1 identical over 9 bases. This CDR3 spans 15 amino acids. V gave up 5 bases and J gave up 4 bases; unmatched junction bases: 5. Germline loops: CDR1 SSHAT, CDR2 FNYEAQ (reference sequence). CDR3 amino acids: CASSPGTGITGELFF. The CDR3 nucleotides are TGTGCCAGCAGCCCCGGGACAGGGATCACCGGGGAGCTGTTTTTT. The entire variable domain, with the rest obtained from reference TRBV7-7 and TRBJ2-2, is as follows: GAGVSQSPRYKVTKRGQDVTLRCDPISSHATLYWYQQALGQGPEFLTYFNYEAQPDKSGLPSDRFSAERPEGSISTLTIQRTEQRDSAMYRCASSPGTGITGELFFGEGSRLTVL.

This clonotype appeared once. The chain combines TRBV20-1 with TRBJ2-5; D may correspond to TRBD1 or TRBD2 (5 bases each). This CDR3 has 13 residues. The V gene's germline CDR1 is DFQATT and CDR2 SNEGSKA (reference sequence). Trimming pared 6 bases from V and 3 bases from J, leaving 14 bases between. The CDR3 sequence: CSARGPTEETQYF. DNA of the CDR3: TGCAGTGCGAGGGGACCAACTGAAGAGACCCAGTACTTC.

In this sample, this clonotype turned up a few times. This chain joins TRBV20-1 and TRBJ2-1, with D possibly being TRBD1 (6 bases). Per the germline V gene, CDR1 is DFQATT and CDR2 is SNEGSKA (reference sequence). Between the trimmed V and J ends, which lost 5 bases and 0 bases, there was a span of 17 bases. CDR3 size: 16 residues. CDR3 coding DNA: TGCAGTGCTGACCTACAGGGACACAGCTCCTACAATGAGCAGTTCTTC. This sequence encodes CSADLQGHSSYNEQFF.

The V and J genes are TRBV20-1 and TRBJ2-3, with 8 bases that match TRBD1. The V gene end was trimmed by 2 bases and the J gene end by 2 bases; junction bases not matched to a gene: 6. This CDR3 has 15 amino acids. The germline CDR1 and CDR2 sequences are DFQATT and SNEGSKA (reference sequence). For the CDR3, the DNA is TGCAGTGCTAGAAACCGGGACAGGCTCACAGATACGCAGTATTTT. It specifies CSARNRDRLTDTQYF.

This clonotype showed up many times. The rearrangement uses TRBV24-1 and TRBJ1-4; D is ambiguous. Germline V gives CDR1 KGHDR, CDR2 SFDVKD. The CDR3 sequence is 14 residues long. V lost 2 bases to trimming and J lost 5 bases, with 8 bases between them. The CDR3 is CATSDSRKNEKLFF. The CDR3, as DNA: TGTGCCACCAGTGATTCGCGGAAGAATGAAAAACTGTTTTTT.

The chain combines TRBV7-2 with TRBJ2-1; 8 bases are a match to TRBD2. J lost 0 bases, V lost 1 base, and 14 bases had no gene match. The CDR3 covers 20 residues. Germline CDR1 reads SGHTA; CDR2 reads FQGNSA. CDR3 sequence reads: CASSLGGRAAGAASYNEQFF. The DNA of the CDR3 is TGTGCCAGCAGCTTAGGGGGCCGGGCAGCGGGGGCCGCCTCCTACAATGAGCAGTTCTTC.

CDR3 protein: CSAREGAVYEQFF. DNA for the CDR3: TGCAGTGCTAGAGAAGGAGCTGTCTATGAGCAGTTCTTC. The chain is built from TRBV20-1 and TRBJ2-1; D is undetermined. V was shortened by 0 bases and J by 8 bases, with 11 bases between the two germline ends. Germline V gene lookup returns CDR1 DFQATT and CDR2 SNEGSKA (reference sequence). The CDR3 has 13 amino acids.

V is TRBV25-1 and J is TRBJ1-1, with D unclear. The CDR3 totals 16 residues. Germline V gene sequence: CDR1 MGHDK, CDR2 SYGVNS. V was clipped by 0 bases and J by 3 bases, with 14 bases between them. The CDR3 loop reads CASSEYTAGGYTEAFF. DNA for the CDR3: TGTGCCAGCAGTGAATATACTGCAGGTGGATACACTGAAGCTTTCTTT.

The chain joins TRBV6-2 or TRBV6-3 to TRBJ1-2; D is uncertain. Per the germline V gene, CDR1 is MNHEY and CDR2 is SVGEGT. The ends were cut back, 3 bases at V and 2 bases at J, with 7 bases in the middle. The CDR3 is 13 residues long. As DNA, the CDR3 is TGTGCCAGCAGTTATCAACAGAACTATGGCTACACCTTC. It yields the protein CASSYQQNYGYTF.

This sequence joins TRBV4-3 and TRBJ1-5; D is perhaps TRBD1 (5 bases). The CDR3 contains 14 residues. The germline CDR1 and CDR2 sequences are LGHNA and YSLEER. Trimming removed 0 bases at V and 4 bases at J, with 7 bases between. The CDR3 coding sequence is TGCGCCAGCAGCCAAGATGGGGGAAATCAGCCCCAGCATTTT. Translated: CASSQDGGNQPQHF.

The CDR3 DNA follows: TGTGCCAGCAGCTTAAGCAGGGCAGACTATGGCTACACCTTC. Residues: CASSLSRADYGYTF. The J gene is TRBJ1-2, the V gene TRBV7-9, with a possible D match to TRBD1 (5 bases). Germline CDR1 and CDR2: SEHNR and FQNEAQ (reference sequence). V shed 2 bases and J shed 3 bases, with 10 bases lying between them. There are 14 residues in the CDR3.

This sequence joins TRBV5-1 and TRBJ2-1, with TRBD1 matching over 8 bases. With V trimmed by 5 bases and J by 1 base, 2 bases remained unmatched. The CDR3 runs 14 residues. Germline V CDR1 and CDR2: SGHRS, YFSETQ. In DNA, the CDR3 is TGCGCCAGCAGGACAGGGGAATCCTACAATGAGCAGTTCTTC. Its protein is CASRTGESYNEQFF.